One and the same sample provided the 27 T cell receptor beta chains below, sequenced in a study of T cell repertoires in cytomegalovirus infection. TCRdb reanalysed the reads using MiXCR and keeps one entry per CDR3 protein. This sample has a few hundred thousand distinct CDR3 sequences, with approximately 15% found just once. Sequencing was performed on CD8+ T cells from PBMCs. These receptors came from a human donor in good health (CMV status not recorded). Some clones in this sample may be carry-over from other donors' samples.

This clonotype appeared many times. The chain combines TRBV7-9 with TRBJ2-3; TRBD2 agrees at 7 bases. V trimming: 5 bases; J trimming: 0 bases; junction bases outside the gene matches: 11. This CDR3 has 17 amino acids. The germline V gene has CDR1 SEHNR and CDR2 FQNEAQ (reference sequence). The CDR3 nucleotides read TGTGCCAGCAGCGCGCGGGGGACTACCGGTAGCACAGATACGCAGTATTTT. Its translation: CASSARGTTGSTDTQYF.

This clonotype has just a few counts. The V call is TRBV6-2 or TRBV6-3, the J call TRBJ2-1; a weak D match, TRBD2 (6 bases). Germline CDR1 is MNHEY and CDR2 is SVGEGT. Trimming took off 1 base at V and 4 bases at J, with 8 bases between the two ends. CDR3 length: 14 amino acids. The CDR3 sequence is CASSYLGLYNEQFF. The CDR3 DNA sequence: TGTGCCAGCAGTTACTTGGGACTTTACAATGAGCAGTTCTTC.

The chain combines TRBV11-2 with TRBJ2-7, with TRBD1 as a possible D gene (6 bases). The V gene lost 5 bases and the J gene lost 6 bases, with 11 bases spanning the gap. The CDR3 is 12 residues long. CDR1 and CDR2 from the germline V gene are SGHAT and FQNNGV. The DNA for the CDR3 is TGTGCCAGCAGCACCACAGGGATCGAGCAGTACTTC. Encoded protein: CASSTTGIEQYF.

This clonotype was found many times. The chain has TRBV7-2 and TRBJ2-5, with D unclear. Deletions cut 1 base from V and 3 bases from J, with 9 bases between. The germline gives CDR1 SGHTA, CDR2 FQGNSA. The CDR3 spans 14 residues. In DNA form, the CDR3 reads TGTGCCAGCAGCTTAGTGAGCCTTGAAGAGACCCAGTACTTC. This codes for CASSLVSLEETQYF.

This clonotype was counted at least ten times. CDR3 bases: TGTGCCAGCAGTTGGACAGCCAGCCAAGAGACCCAGTACTTC. This gives the protein CASSWTASQETQYF. The chain has TRBV12-3 or TRBV12-4 and TRBJ2-5; TRBD1 might be the D (6 bases). The CDR3 covers 14 residues. V was cut by 4 bases and J by 1 base, with 10 bases left in between.

This clonotype has a count of ten or more. CDR3 region: CASSSGTWLGEAFF. DNA for the CDR3: TGTGCCAGCAGCTCCGGGACATGGTTGGGTGAAGCTTTCTTT. The J gene is TRBJ1-1, the V gene TRBV7-3, with a possible D match to TRBD1 (6 bases). Trimming removed 4 bases from V and 7 bases from J, with 16 bases in between. The CDR3 consists of 14 residues. Germline loops: CDR1 SGHTA, CDR2 FQGTGA. Full variable domain (remainder filled in from reference TRBV7-3 and TRBJ1-1): GAGVSQTPSNKVTEKGKYVELRCDPISGHTALYWYRQSLGQGPEFLIYFQGTGAADDSGLPNDRFFAVRPEGSVSTLKIQRTERGDSAVYLCASSSGTWLGEAFFGQGTRLTVV.

The sample holds a few counts of this clonotype. The V and J genes are TRBV6-2 or TRBV6-3 and TRBJ2-1; 9 bases fit TRBD2. Germline-derived CDR1 and CDR2 are MNHEY and SVGEGT. The CDR3 consists of 14 residues. The J segment lost 4 bases and the V segment lost 8 bases, leaving 6 bases of the junction unmatched. For the CDR3, the DNA is TGTGCCAGCTCCTATGCGGGGGGGTACAATGAGCAGTTCTTC. Its protein is CASSYAGGYNEQFF.

The chain has TRBV3-1 and TRBJ2-3; no clear D. V dropped 0 bases and J dropped 1 base, with 8 bases sitting between them. The CDR3 contains 15 residues. The germline V gene has CDR1 LGHDT and CDR2 YNNKEL (reference sequence). The CDR3 DNA is TGTGCCAGCAGCCAAGAACTGGTCGGCACAGATACGCAGTATTTT. Protein product: CASSQELVGTDTQYF.

This clonotype was detected ten times or more. This chain uses TRBV29-1 with TRBJ1-1, with a tentative D call TRBD1 (6 bases). V was shortened by 6 bases and J by 6 bases, with 17 bases between the two germline ends. The length of the CDR3 is 13 residues. Germline assignment: CDR1 SQVTM and CDR2 ANQGSEA. The CDR3 region is CSVQRGHSAEAFF. In DNA form, the CDR3 reads TGCAGCGTGCAGCGGGGGCATAGCGCTGAAGCTTTCTTT.

This clonotype was seen only a few times. J is TRBJ2-1 and V is TRBV2; unclear D gene. Per the germline V gene, CDR1 is SNHLY and CDR2 is FYNNEI. The CDR3 has 13 residues. Trimming pared 3 bases from V and 0 bases from J, leaving 3 bases between. CDR3 sequence reads: CASSDLSYNEQFF. CDR3 sequence (DNA): TGTGCCAGCAGTGATCTCTCCTACAATGAGCAGTTCTTC.

As for this clonotype: A much larger clonotype is one base distant, so this may be a read error. The rearrangement links TRBV7-9 to TRBJ1-1; D gene ambiguous. The CDR3 sequence is 13 residues long. V lost 2 bases and J 1 base, leaving 5 bases between the germline ends. Germline CDR1 SEHNR, CDR2 FQNEAQ (reference sequence). Written as DNA, the CDR3 is TGTGCCAGCAGCTTATCGTCGAACACTGAAGCTTTCTTT. It is translated as CASSLSSNTEAFF.

This clonotype has ten or more counts. This sequence joins TRBV12-3 or TRBV12-4 and TRBJ2-2; 8 nucleotides match TRBD1. CDR3 length equals 15 residues. J gave up 0 bases and V 6 bases, and 3 bases lay outside the gene matches. CDR3 coding DNA: TGTGCCAGCAGACCGGGACAGGCGAACACCGGGGAGCTGTTTTTT. Protein product: CASRPGQANTGELFF.

At least ten counts were recorded for this clonotype. CDR3 sequence reads: CASSPRQEQFF. The CDR3 region has the DNA TGTGCCAGCAGTCCGCGACAGGAGCAGTTCTTC. V and J are TRBV28 and TRBJ2-1; perhaps TRBD1 as D (5 bases). The germline V gene has CDR1 MDHEN and CDR2 SYDVKM. CDR3 length: 11 amino acids. Trimming removed 5 bases from V and 10 bases from J, with 9 bases in between.

In this sample, this clonotype turned up a few times. The CDR3 coding sequence is TGCAGTGCTGCACCCGGAAATGAGCAGTTCTTC. Amino acid sequence: CSAAPGNEQFF. The chain recombines TRBV20-1 with TRBJ2-1; D unresolved. The CDR3 consists of 11 residues. Trimming removed 5 bases at V and 7 bases at J, with 9 bases between. Germline values: CDR1 DFQATT, CDR2 SNEGSKA (reference sequence).

The V and J genes are TRBV5-6 and TRBJ1-1; a possible D gene is TRBD1 (5 bases). Between the trimmed V and J ends, which lost 2 bases and 4 bases, there was a span of 12 bases. The CDR3 loop spans 14 amino acids. Germline V gives CDR1 SGHDT, CDR2 YYEEEE. CDR3 DNA: TGTGCCAGCAGCTTAGGGGATGTCCCCACTGAAGCTTTCTTT. It is translated as CASSLGDVPTEAFF.

This clonotype was picked up a small number of times. This chain joins TRBV5-6 and TRBJ2-7; D not certain. The CDR3 runs to 15 residues. With 0 bases removed from V and 2 bases from J, the gap between germline ends came to 12 bases. Germline V gene lookup returns CDR1 SGHDT and CDR2 YYEEEE. CDR3 DNA sequence: TGTGCCAGCAGCTTGGCCCTGACTGAAACCTACGAGCAGTACTTC. Residues: CASSLALTETYEQYF.

This clonotype was seen only a few times. J is TRBJ2-2 and V is TRBV12-3 or TRBV12-4; 14 bases are shared with TRBD2. The ends lost 6 bases at V and 5 bases at J; junction bases unmatched: 5. The CDR3 is made up of 16 amino acids. CDR3 nucleotides: TGTGCCAGCAGAGGGACTAGCGGGGGAGGGACCGGGGAGCTGTTTTTT. Its translation: CASRGTSGGGTGELFF.

The gene calls are TRBV19 and TRBJ2-5, with D perhaps TRBD1 or TRBD2 (5 bases each). V was pared by 1 base and J by 3 bases, with 12 bases between. Per germline, CDR1 LNHDA and CDR2 SQIVND (reference sequence). CDR3 length: 15 residues. In DNA form, the CDR3 reads TGTGCCAGTAGTATAGTTGCCGGGACGAAAGAGACCCAGTACTTC. Its protein product is CASSIVAGTKETQYF.

This clonotype was counted only a few times. This chain joins TRBV6-5 and TRBJ2-1; the match to TRBD1 covers 11 bases. Germline V gene lookup returns CDR1 MNHEY and CDR2 SVGAGI. The CDR3 has 15 residues. The ends lost 6 bases at V and 6 bases at J; junction bases unmatched: 7. In DNA form, the CDR3 reads TGTGCCAGCAGGCTTGGACAGGGGGCACCCAATGAGCAGTTCTTC. Protein sequence: CASRLGQGAPNEQFF.

The chain carries TRBV28 and TRBJ2-1; D unclear. CDR3 size: 10 residues. Trimming stripped 3 bases from V and 9 bases from J, with 3 bases between. From germline, CDR1 is MDHEN and CDR2 SYDVKM. The CDR3 nucleotides read TGTGCCAGCAGTTTTGGTGAGCAGTTCTTC. Residues: CASSFGEQFF.

This clonotype has just a few counts. The chain joins TRBV20-1 to TRBJ1-1; D perhaps matches TRBD1 (5 bases). Per the germline V gene, CDR1 is DFQATT and CDR2 is SNEGSKA (reference sequence). This CDR3 contains 11 residues. Trimming left V 1 base short and J 9 bases short, with 9 bases between. The CDR3 nucleotides are TGCAGTGCTAGAGTGGCAGGGCAAGCTTTCTTT. It specifies CSARVAGQAFF.

Points on this clonotype: Since a much larger clone is just one base distant, this may be a read error. The DNA of the CDR3 is TGTGCCAGCAGCTTAGGTACGACAGGCAATCAGCCCCAGCATTTT. Translating it yields CASSLGTTGNQPQHF. V gene TRBV7-2 combines with J gene TRBJ1-5; D is perhaps TRBD1 (5 bases). This CDR3 comprises 15 residues. Germline lookup yields CDR1 SGHTA and CDR2 FQGNSA. V was shortened by 1 base and J by 2 bases, with 9 bases between the two germline ends.

In regard to this clonotype: A clone one base away is much larger, so this may be a read error. The rearrangement joins TRBV7-4 to TRBJ2-3; 7 nucleotides line up with TRBD1. Looked up from germline, CDR1 is SGHVT and CDR2 is SQSDAQ. The CDR3 contains 16 residues. The CDR3 reads CVSSGDRAILPDTQYF. In DNA form, the CDR3 reads TGTGTCAGCAGCGGCGACAGGGCGATTTTACCAGATACGCAGTATTTT.

This clonotype turned up a few times. This chain joins TRBV5-6 and TRBJ2-1; 15 nucleotides line up with TRBD2. The CDR3 covers 17 residues. The trim removed 4 bases at V and 8 bases at J, leaving 10 bases unmatched. The germline CDR1 and CDR2 sequences are SGHDT and YYEEEE. The CDR3 bases are TGTGCCAGCAGCCCCGGACTAGCGGGGGGGCCTAGGGATGAGCAGTTCTTC. Amino acid sequence: CASSPGLAGGPRDEQFF.

This clonotype showed up many times. The chain is built from TRBV7-9 and TRBJ2-7; D ambiguous. Trimming shortened V by 8 bases and J by 0 bases, and 11 bases separated the two germline ends. The CDR3 sequence is 13 residues long. CDR1 is SEHNR, CDR2 FQNEAQ, per germline (reference sequence). The chain's CDR3 is CASLNAISYEQYF. The CDR3 coding sequence is TGTGCCAGCCTAAACGCGATCTCCTACGAGCAGTACTTC.

This clonotype was recorded many times. CDR3 sequence (DNA): TGTGCCAGCAGCCAAAGGGGGTTGTTAGTGGCGACCTACAATGAGCAGTTCTTC. Translation gives CASSQRGLLVATYNEQFF. The chain employs TRBV14 and TRBJ2-1, with a weak D call TRBD1 (6 bases). The germline V and J ends were trimmed by 2 bases and 2 bases, with 19 bases remaining between them. CDR3 length: 18 residues. Germline CDR1 and CDR2: SGHDN and FVKESK.

This clonotype was picked up many times. One end of the junction is discordant with germline, which a read error may explain. The chain joins TRBV12-3 or TRBV12-4 to TRBJ1-1; D gene uncertain. CDR3 length: 12 amino acids. The CDR3 region is CASRFPATEAFF. The CDR3, as DNA: TGTGCCAGCCGTTTTCCGGCCACTGAAGCTTTCTTT.